Detailed here is one T cell receptor (beta chain). The authors reverse transcribed all of the isolated RNA, so sequencing captured expressed TCRB transcripts. Sequencing was performed with immunoSEQ multiplex PCR; in TCRdb, only in-frame clones are kept and a portion is missing. The table shows roughly 150,000 clones, with around 10% occurring only once. This CDR3 is built from 15 residues. CDR1 and CDR2 from the germline V gene are SGHDN and FVKESK. Unmatched junction bases numbered 0, after V lost 2 bases and J lost 3 bases. The sample is drawn from a study of beta chain features in type 1 diabetes.

The receptor's source is a man aged 18 to 29 in good health. Material for sequencing was central memory CD4+ T cells from blood. The chain carries TRBV14 and TRBJ2-1; TRBD2 aligns across 11 bases. The CDR3 region is CASSQLAGGYNEQFF. DNA of the CDR3: TGTGCCAGCAGCCAACTAGCGGGGGGCTACAATGAGCAGTTCTTC.